This TCR beta chain was observed in a study of tumor and adjacent non-tumor tissue in lung cancer. As for the study in general: There were 11 to 13 adenocarcinoma, a couple of squamous cell carcinoma and 1 small cell lung cancer cases. Aged about 31 to 80 years, patients included under 13 men and 5 women with stage I to III disease.

This clonotype was recorded once. Its antigen is unknown. The junction departs from the called germline gene at one end, perhaps through a read error. CDR1 is SGHTS, CDR2 YDEGEE, per germline. The CDR3 consists of 15 residues. Three rounds of nested PCR, following a modified ARM-PCR protocol, produced the TCRbeta library. MiXCR, run by TCRdb on the multiplex PCR reads, gives a single entry per CDR3 protein. This table has under 85,000 distinct CDR3 sequences, just over 75% appearing once. This sample's RNA came from whole unsorted tissue. This non-tumor lung sample came from over 3 cm beyond the tumor edge. Study-wide findings and caveats: Significantly higher TCR diversity was found in tumor than normal lung.

Sequenced material: distant non-tumor lung tissue. This receptor was taken from a man aged 70 or older with non-small cell lung cancer. The chain joins TRBV5-8 to TRBJ2-7; D tentatively fits TRBD1 or TRBD2 (5 bases each). DNA for the CDR3: TGTTCCAGCAGTCGCCGGGACGCGAGCTCATACGAGCAGTACTTC. Protein: CSSSRRDASSYEQYF.